Listed below are T cell receptor beta chains from one sample, sequenced in a study of T cell changes during pregnancy in multiple sclerosis. Sequencing used immunoSEQ multiplex PCR; TCRdb keeps in-frame clones, though not all of them. Of roughly 99,000 clones listed, 85% to 95% are singletons. Material: peripheral blood, obtained in the third trimester of pregnancy. The receptors shown here come from a female donor in good health, enrolled as a control in a pregnancy study. Both conserved end residues are part of each CDR3. D genes are given only for firm matches. The size of a clone is reported for some rows only, either as once, few or many, or as a class for expanded clones.

>16|.|TRBD1|TRBJ1-2|TRBV13
CASSLGQGYVGYGYTF
TGTGCCAGCAGCCTGGGACAGGGATATGTAGGCTATGGCTACACCTTC
>14|once|TRBD2|TRBJ2-1|TRBV7-9
CASRPGLAGEEQFF
TGTGCCAGCAGACCGGGACTAGCGGGGGAAGAGCAGTTCTTC
>14|.|.|TRBJ2-7|TRBV7-2
CASSLARNSYEQYF
TGTGCCAGCAGCTTAGCGCGAAACTCCTACGAGCAGTACTTC
>15|.|TRBD1|TRBJ2-3|TRBV5-8
CASPDMTGRADTQYF
TGTGCCAGCCCCGACATGACAGGGCGCGCAGATACGCAGTATTTT
>14|.|.|TRBJ1-1|TRBV27
CASSPTRHNTEAFF
TGTGCCAGCAGTCCTACCCGACACAACACTGAAGCTTTCTTT
>15|few|TRBD2|TRBJ2-3|TRBV4-2
CASSQEAGGTDTQYF
TGTGCCAGCAGCCAAGAGGCGGGGGGCACAGATACGCAGTATTTT
>13|.|.|TRBJ2-5|TRBV27
CASRPTVQETQYF
TGTGCCAGCAGACCGACAGTACAAGAGACCCAGTACTTC
>14|.|.|TRBJ2-7|TRBV11-2
CASSPIDRYYEQYF
TGTGCCAGCAGCCCCATTGACAGATACTACGAGCAGTACTTC
>16|.|TRBD1|TRBJ1-3|TRBV15
CATSKDSGQGGNTIYF
TGTGCCACCAGCAAAGATTCGGGACAGGGTGGAAACACCATATATTTT
>16|.|TRBD1|TRBJ2-7|TRBV6-5
CASSSPRDRGSYEQYF
TGTGCCAGCAGTTCCCCCCGGGACAGGGGCTCCTACGAGCAGTACTTC
>15|.|TRBD2|TRBJ2-1|TRBV9
CASSVTQRGVGEQFF
TGTGCCAGCAGCGTAACCCAGCGGGGGGTTGGGGAGCAGTTCTTC
>18|once|.|TRBJ2-1|TRBV18
CASSPFSVKGVERLGQFF
TGTGCCAGCTCACCATTTAGCGTTAAGGGAGTAGAACGGCTCGGGCAGTTCTTC
>11|once|.|TRBJ2-2|TRBV9
CASQNTGELFF
TGTGCCAGCCAAAACACCGGGGAGCTGTTTTTT
>17|.|.|TRBJ1-3|TRBV18
CASSPLAGMNSGNTIYF
TGTGCCAGCTCACCTCTCGCGGGAATGAACTCTGGAAACACCATATATTTT
>14|.|.|TRBJ1-6|TRBV11-3
CASSRGDLGSPLHF
TGTGCCAGCAGCCGGGGTGATTTGGGTTCACCCCTCCACTTT
>14|.|TRBD1|TRBJ1-1|TRBV12-5
CASGPSTGLPEAFF
TGTGCTAGTGGCCCTTCGACAGGGCTCCCTGAAGCTTTCTTT
>16|.|TRBD1|TRBJ1-1|TRBV18
CASSPGQGMVGTEAFF
TGTGCCAGCTCACCGGGACAGGGGATGGTAGGCACTGAAGCTTTCTTT
>15|once|TRBD2|TRBJ2-1|TRBV28
CASSPLGDYDNEQFF
TGTGCCAGCAGTCCTTTGGGGGACTATGACAATGAGCAGTTCTTC
>12|.|TRBD1|TRBJ1-1|TRBV5-6
CASRGTGDGAFF
TGTGCCAGCCGGGGGACAGGGGACGGAGCTTTCTTT
>15|.|.|TRBJ2-3|TRBV7-9
CASSGDLARTDTQYF
TGTGCCAGCAGCGGCGACTTAGCAAGAACAGATACGCAGTATTTT
>14|few|.|TRBJ1-4|TRBV10-3
CAISEARTNEKLFF
TGTGCCATCAGTGAAGCCAGGACTAATGAAAAACTGTTTTTT
>15|.|.|TRBJ2-3|TRBV18
CASSPDRTSTDTQYF
TGTGCCAGCTCACCGGACAGAACTAGCACAGATACGCAGTATTTT
>15|.|.|TRBJ2-7|TRBV7-9
CASSLEVSSSYEQYF
TGTGCCAGCAGCTTAGAGGTTAGCAGCTCCTACGAGCAGTACTTC
>13|once|.|TRBJ2-3|TRBV30
CAWSDSPTDTQYF
TGTGCCTGGTCGGACAGTCCCACAGATACGCAGTATTTT
>15|.|.|TRBJ2-1|TRBV5-1
CASSLDYSSYNEQFF
TGCGCCAGCAGCTTGGACTATAGCTCCTACAATGAGCAGTTCTTC
>14|.|TRBD1|TRBJ1-2|TRBV19
CASTQTGTGYGYTF
TGTGCCAGTACCCAAACCGGGACAGGGTATGGCTACACCTTC
>13|.|.|TRBJ2-7|TRBV2
CASSGTASYEQYF
TGTGCCAGCAGTGGGACAGCCTCCTACGAGCAGTACTTC
>15|.|TRBD1|TRBJ2-7|TRBV5-4
CASSPRDRAGDEQYF
TGTGCCAGCAGCCCCCGGGACAGGGCGGGCGACGAGCAGTACTTC
>15|.|TRBD1|TRBJ2-7|TRBV19
CASSSTGGIRYEQYF
TGTGCCAGTAGCTCAACAGGGGGTATCAGGTACGAGCAGTACTTC
>13|.|.|TRBJ1-1|TRBV29-1
CSVRASPGTEAFF
TGCAGCGTAAGGGCCTCCCCGGGGACTGAAGCTTTCTTT
>15|.|.|TRBJ1-5|TRBV19
CASISDSAAYQPQHF
TGTGCCAGTATATCGGACTCCGCGGCTTATCAGCCCCAGCATTTT
>15|.|TRBD1|TRBJ1-6|TRBV19
CASSPSRTGNSPLHF
TGTGCCAGTAGCCCTTCCAGGACAGGGAATTCACCCCTCCACTTT
>14|once|TRBD1|TRBJ1-2|TRBV6-5
CASSYSSPGTVYTF
TGTGCCAGCAGTTACTCGTCTCCCGGGACAGTCTACACCTTC
>14|.|.|TRBJ1-6|TRBV12-5
CASGLGVFDSPLHF
TGTGCTAGTGGTTTAGGGGTATTTGACTCACCCCTCCACTTT
>14|.|TRBD2|TRBJ2-1|TRBV2
CASKGAGGYNEQFF
TGTGCCAGCAAGGGGGCGGGGGGGTACAATGAGCAGTTCTTC
>14|.|.|TRBJ2-1|TRBV2
CASDLGPTGNEQFF
TGTGCCAGCGACCTGGGACCGACAGGCAATGAGCAGTTCTTC
>16|.|TRBD1|TRBJ1-4|TRBV4-3
CASSHGGTGGIEKLFF
TGCGCCAGCAGCCACGGTGGGACAGGGGGCATTGAAAAACTGTTTTTT
>13|.|.|TRBJ2-5|TRBV7-9
CASSPLGWETQYF
TGTGCCAGCAGCCCACTAGGGTGGGAGACCCAGTACTTC
>14|.|.|TRBJ1-1|TRBV7-9
CASSLVRLNTEAFF
TGTGCCAGCAGCCTAGTGCGTTTAAACACTGAAGCTTTCTTT
>18|.|.|TRBJ2-5|TRBV15
CATSRTEIPSGFGETQYF
TGTGCCACCAGCAGAACAGAGATCCCGAGTGGGTTTGGGGAGACCCAGTACTTC
>16|.|TRBD1|TRBJ1-2|TRBV5-1
CASRIVTGGLPHGYTF
TGCGCCAGCAGGATCGTAACAGGGGGCTTACCTCATGGCTACACCTTC
>11|.|.|TRBJ2-1|TRBV7-2
CASSFLFEQFF
TGTGCCAGCAGCTTCTTATTTGAGCAGTTCTTC
>14|.|TRBD1|TRBJ1-1|TRBV7-9
CASSLGQRGSEAFF
TGTGCCAGCAGCTTGGGACAGCGAGGGTCTGAAGCTTTCTTT
>15|.|TRBD2|TRBJ2-5|TRBV9
CASSRRLAGPETQYF
TGTGCCAGCAGCCGTAGACTAGCGGGTCCAGAGACCCAGTACTTC
>11|.|.|TRBJ2-2|TRBV7-2
CASSLSGELFF
TGTGCCAGCAGCTTGAGCGGGGAGCTGTTTTTT
>14|few|.|TRBJ2-1|TRBV7-9
CASIRPGTGDEQFF
TGTGCCAGCATCAGGCCAGGGACGGGGGATGAGCAGTTCTTC
>15|.|.|TRBJ1-1|TRBV11-3
CASSKTAGVLAEAFF
TGTGCCAGCAGCAAGACCGCGGGGGTATTGGCTGAAGCTTTCTTT
>15|.|.|TRBJ1-2|TRBV19
CASRSQAGGEDGYTF
TGTGCCAGTAGAAGTCAGGCAGGAGGGGAGGACGGCTACACCTTC
>16|.|TRBD2|TRBJ2-1|TRBV5-4
CASSLIGLAGNNEQFF
TGTGCCAGCAGCCTAATTGGACTAGCGGGGAACAATGAGCAGTTCTTC
>13|.|.|TRBJ2-7|TRBV7-9
CASSLRDPYEQYF
TGTGCCAGCAGCTTACGGGATCCCTACGAGCAGTACTTC
>13|.|.|TRBJ2-1|TRBV30
CAWNPPDSNEQFF
TGTGCCTGGAATCCCCCGGACAGTAATGAGCAGTTCTTC
>14|.|.|TRBJ1-1|TRBV11-3
CASSLGRGNTEAFF
TGTGCCAGCAGCTTAGGTAGAGGAAACACTGAAGCTTTCTTT
>10|.|.|TRBJ1-1|TRBV6-1
CASTRAEAFF
TGTGCCAGCACGAGAGCTGAAGCTTTCTTT
>15|.|.|TRBJ1-4|TRBV4-2
CASSQDGQFDEKLFF
TGTGCCAGCAGCCAAGATGGGCAGTTTGACGAAAAACTGTTTTTT
>17|.|TRBD1|TRBJ2-1|TRBV7-2
CASSLRPGQGPYNEQFF
TGTGCCAGCAGCCTAAGACCTGGACAGGGCCCTTACAATGAGCAGTTCTTC